This paragraph reports one TCR beta chain. The CDR3 loop spans 13 amino acids. With 4 bases clipped from V and 8 bases from J, the junction kept 6 bases outside the gene matches. Germline CDR1 reads SGDLS; CDR2 reads YYNGEE. This sample was taken from a study of blood T cell repertoires in COVID-19. Whole-study context: Samples taken during acute and convalescent COVID-19 were collected in the United States, Italy and Spain. The cDNA or gDNA used as material had been derived from T cells, B-cell-depleted T cells, or PBMCs.

Repertoires were generated with immunoSEQ multiplex PCR, while TCRdb's copy carries only in-frame clones and drops some. The sample records fewer than 350,000 clones, around 89% being singletons. The clonotype comes from a middle-aged woman who had recovered from COVID-19. Sequencing was carried out using PBMCs or T cells enriched from blood (not recorded which). The chain employs TRBV9 and TRBJ1-3, with 7 bases lining up with TRBD1. The CDR3 DNA reads TGTGCCAGCAGCTCGAGAACAGGGGACACCATATATTTT. Amino acids: CASSSRTGDTIYF.